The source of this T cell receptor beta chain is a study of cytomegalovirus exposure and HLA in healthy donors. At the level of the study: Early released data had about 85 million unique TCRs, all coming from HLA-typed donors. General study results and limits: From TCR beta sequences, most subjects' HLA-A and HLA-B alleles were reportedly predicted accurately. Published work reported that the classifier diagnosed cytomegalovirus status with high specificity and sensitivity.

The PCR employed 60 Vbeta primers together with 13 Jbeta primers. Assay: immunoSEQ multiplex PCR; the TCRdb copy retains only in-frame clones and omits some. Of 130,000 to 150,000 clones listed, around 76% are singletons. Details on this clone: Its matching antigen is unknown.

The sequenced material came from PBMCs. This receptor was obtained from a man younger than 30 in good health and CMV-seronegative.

The CDR3: CASTSWRDGDGELFF. Written as DNA, the CDR3 is TGTGCCAGCACCTCCTGGAGGGACGGGGACGGGGAGCTGTTTTTT. The J gene is TRBJ2-2, the V gene TRBV2; tentative D call: TRBD2 (6 bases). Germline CDR1 SNHLY, CDR2 FYNNEI. V dropped 7 bases and J dropped 7 bases, with 19 bases sitting between them. The CDR3 has 15 amino acids.